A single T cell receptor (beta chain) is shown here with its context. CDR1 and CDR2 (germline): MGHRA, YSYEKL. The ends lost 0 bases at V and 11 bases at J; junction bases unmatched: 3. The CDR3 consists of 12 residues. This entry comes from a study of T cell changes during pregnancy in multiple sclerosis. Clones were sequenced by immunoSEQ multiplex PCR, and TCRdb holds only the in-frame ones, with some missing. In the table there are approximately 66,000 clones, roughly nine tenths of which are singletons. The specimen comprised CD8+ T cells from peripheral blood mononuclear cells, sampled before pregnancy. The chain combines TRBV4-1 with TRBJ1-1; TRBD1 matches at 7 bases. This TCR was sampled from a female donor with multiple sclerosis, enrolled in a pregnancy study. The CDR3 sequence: CASSQDPGGAFF. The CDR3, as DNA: TGCGCCAGCAGCCAAGATCCAGGGGGGGCTTTCTTT.